A selection of T cell receptor beta chains follows, all from one sample in a study of spatial heterogeneity in lung cancer. One entry per CDR3 protein results from TCRdb running MiXCR on the 5' RACE reads. The profile shows fewer than 100,000 distinct CDR3 sequences, less than 20% of them singletons. Here the sequenced sample was PBMCs, taken at follow-up. The receptors shown here come from a male donor with early-stage non-small cell lung cancer. CDR3s leave out the opening cysteine and the closing phenylalanine or tryptophan.

13 | TRBJ2-1 | TRBV18 | ASSPVLAGDNEQF
12 | TRBJ2-2 | TRBV6-2/TRBV6-3 | ASCQSGDTGELF
12 | TRBJ2-5 | TRBV29-1 | SVGLAGVLETQY
13 | TRBJ1-5 | TRBV6-6 | ASRPGGGGNQPQH
12 | TRBJ1-2 | TRBV30 | AWLSGRPCYGYT
9 | TRBJ2-7 | TRBV11-2 | ASSVTSEQY
9 | TRBJ1-2 | TRBV7-2 | ATTANYGYT
12 | TRBJ2-2 | TRBV5-1 | ASSFKTDTGELF
13 | TRBJ1-2 | TRBV5-4 | ASSNRDARGYGYT
13 | TRBJ2-7 | TRBV10-3 | AISESGRVAYEQY
11 | TRBJ1-2 | TRBV10-3 | AIQSLTNYGYT
9 | TRBJ2-6 | TRBV2 | ASAEEYVLT
11 | TRBJ2-7 | TRBV18 | ASSMAQSYEQY
12 | TRBJ2-1 | TRBV20-1 | SAAQGASYNEQF
12 | TRBJ1-3 | TRBV4-3 | ASSPKQSGNTIY
13 | TRBJ2-4 | TRBV28 | ASSIRGSAKNIQY
12 | TRBJ2-1 | TRBV20-1 | SASKRGSYNEQF
16 | TRBJ2-3 | TRBV24-1 | ATSDLSAGGDDTDTQY
15 | TRBJ1-2 | TRBV5-1 | ASTMTGGTSANYGYT
11 | TRBJ1-6 | TRBV20-1 | SARGGAETPLH
12 | TRBJ1-1 | TRBV19 | ASTEPQGAAEAF
16 | TRBJ1-1 | TRBV5-1 | ASSSMAGRVGINTEAF
9 | TRBJ1-4 | TRBV30 | AWSHNEKLF
9 | TRBJ2-2 | TRBV3-1 | ASSAIGELF
18 | TRBJ2-2 | TRBV5-6 | ASSLWQGAPNPQNTGELF
14 | TRBJ2-1 | TRBV24-1 | ATSDLRAGSYNEQF
12 | TRBJ2-7 | TRBV6-6 | ASSYSDRPYEQY